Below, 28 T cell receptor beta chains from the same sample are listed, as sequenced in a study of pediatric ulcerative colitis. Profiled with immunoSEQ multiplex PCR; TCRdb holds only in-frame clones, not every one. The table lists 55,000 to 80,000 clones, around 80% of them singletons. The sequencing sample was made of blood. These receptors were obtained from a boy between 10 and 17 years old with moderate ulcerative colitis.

This CDR3 is CASRIRGYGYGYTF. The CDR3 bases are TGTGCCAGCAGGATCAGGGGCTACGGCTATGGCTACACCTTC. The J gene is TRBJ1-2, the V gene TRBV6-1, with D possibly matching TRBD1 (6 bases). The germline V gene has CDR1 MNHNS and CDR2 SASEGT. The ends were cut back, 6 bases at V and 4 bases at J, with 15 bases in the middle. The length of the CDR3 is 14 residues.

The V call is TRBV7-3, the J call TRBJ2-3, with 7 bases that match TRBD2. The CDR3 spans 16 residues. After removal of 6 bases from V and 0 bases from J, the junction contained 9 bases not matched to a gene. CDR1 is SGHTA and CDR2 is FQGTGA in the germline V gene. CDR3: CASSPGVGGSTDTQYF. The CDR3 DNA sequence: TGTGCCAGCAGTCCCGGGGTCGGGGGGAGCACAGATACGCAGTATTTT.

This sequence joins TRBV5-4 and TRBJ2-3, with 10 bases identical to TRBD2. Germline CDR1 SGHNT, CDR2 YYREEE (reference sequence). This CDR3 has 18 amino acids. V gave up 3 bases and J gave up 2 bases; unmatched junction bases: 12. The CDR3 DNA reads TGTGCCAGCAGCTGGCTCCCCAGCGGGGGGGGTTTCACAGATACGCAGTATTTT. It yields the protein CASSWLPSGGGFTDTQYF.

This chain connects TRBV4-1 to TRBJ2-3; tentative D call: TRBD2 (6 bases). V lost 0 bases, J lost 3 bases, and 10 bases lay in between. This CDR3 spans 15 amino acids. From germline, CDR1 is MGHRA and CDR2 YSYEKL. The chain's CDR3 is CASSQDSGRTDTQYF. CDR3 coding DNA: TGCGCCAGCAGCCAAGATTCAGGGAGGACAGATACGCAGTATTTT.

The CDR3 coding sequence is TGTGCCAGCAGCGACCCCGGGGACATTACGAACTGGGCAGATACGCAGTATTTT. Translated, it gives CASSDPGDITNWADTQYF. The gene calls are TRBV28 and TRBJ2-3; D is possibly TRBD1 (6 bases). Trimming cost V 6 bases and J 4 bases, with 26 bases left between them. In germline, CDR1 is MDHEN, CDR2 SYDVKM. The length of the CDR3 is 18 residues.

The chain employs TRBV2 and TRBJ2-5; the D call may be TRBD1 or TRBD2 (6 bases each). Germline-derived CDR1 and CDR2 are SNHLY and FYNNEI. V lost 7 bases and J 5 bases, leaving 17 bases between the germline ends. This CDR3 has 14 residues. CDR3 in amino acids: CASMGGSLGETQYF. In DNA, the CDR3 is TGTGCCAGCATGGGGGGCAGCCTAGGGGAGACCCAGTACTTC.

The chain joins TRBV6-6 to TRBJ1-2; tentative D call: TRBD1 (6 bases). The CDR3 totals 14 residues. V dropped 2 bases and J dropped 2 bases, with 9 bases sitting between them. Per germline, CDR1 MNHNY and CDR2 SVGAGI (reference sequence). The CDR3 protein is CASSYAGVNYGYTF. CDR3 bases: TGTGCCAGCAGTTACGCAGGGGTGAACTATGGCTACACCTTC.

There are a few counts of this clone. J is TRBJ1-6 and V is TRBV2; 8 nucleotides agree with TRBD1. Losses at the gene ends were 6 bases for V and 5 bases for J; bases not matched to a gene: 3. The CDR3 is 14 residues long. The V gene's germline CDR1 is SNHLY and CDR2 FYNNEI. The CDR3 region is CASSRTGNNSPLHF. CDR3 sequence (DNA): TGTGCCAGCAGCCGGACAGGGAATAATTCACCCCTCCACTTT.

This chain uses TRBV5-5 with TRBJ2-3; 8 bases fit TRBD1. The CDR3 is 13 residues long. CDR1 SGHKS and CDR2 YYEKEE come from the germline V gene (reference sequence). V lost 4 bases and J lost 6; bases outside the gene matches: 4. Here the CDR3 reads CASSVRGLDTQYF. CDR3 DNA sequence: TGTGCCAGCAGCGTCAGGGGGCTCGATACGCAGTATTTT.

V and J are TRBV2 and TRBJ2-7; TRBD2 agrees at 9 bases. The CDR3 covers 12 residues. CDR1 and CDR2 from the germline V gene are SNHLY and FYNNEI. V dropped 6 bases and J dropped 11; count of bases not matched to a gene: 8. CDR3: CASRLAGAPEYF. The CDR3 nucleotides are TGTGCCAGCAGACTAGCGGGCGCACCGGAGTACTTC.

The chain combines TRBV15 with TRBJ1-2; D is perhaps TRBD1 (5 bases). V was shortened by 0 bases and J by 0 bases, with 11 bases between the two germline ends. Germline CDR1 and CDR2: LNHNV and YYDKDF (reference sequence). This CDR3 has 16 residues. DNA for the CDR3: TGTGCCACCAGCAGAGATCAGGGCAGCCCTAACTATGGCTACACCTTC. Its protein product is CATSRDQGSPNYGYTF.

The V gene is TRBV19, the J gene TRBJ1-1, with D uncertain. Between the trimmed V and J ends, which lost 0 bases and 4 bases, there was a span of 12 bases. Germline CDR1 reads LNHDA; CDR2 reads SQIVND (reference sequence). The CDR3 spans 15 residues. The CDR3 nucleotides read TGTGCCAGTAGTATAGATTCCTTTCAAGGCACTGAAGCTTTCTTT. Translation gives CASSIDSFQGTEAFF. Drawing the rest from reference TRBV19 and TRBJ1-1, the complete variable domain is DGGITQSPKYLFRKEGQNVTLSCEQNLNHDAMYWYRQDPGQGLRLIYYSQIVNDFQKGDIAEGYSVSREKKESFPLTVTSAQKNPTAFYLCASSIDSFQGTEAFFGQGTRLTVV.

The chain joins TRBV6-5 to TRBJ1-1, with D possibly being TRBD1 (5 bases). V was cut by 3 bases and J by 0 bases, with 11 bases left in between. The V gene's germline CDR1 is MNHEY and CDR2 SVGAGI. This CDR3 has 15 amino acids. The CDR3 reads CASSYSDSMNTEAFF. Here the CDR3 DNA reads TGTGCCAGCAGTTATTCAGACAGCATGAACACTGAAGCTTTCTTT.

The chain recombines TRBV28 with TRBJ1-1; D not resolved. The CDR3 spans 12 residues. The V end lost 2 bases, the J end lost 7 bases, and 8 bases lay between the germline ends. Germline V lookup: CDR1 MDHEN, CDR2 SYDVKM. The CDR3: CASSLARGEAFF. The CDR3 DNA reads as TGTGCCAGCAGTTTAGCGCGAGGTGAAGCTTTCTTT.

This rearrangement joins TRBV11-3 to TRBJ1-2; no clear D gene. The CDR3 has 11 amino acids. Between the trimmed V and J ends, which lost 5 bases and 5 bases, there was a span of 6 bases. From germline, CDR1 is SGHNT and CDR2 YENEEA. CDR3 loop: CASSAQYGYTF. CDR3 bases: TGTGCCAGCAGCGCCCAGTATGGCTACACCTTC.

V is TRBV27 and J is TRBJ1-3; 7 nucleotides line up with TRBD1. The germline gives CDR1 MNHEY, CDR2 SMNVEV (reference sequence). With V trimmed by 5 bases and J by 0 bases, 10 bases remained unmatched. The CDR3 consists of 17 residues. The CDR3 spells CASSPDPGQSSGNTIYF. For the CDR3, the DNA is TGTGCCAGCAGTCCGGATCCGGGACAGAGCTCTGGAAACACCATATATTTT.

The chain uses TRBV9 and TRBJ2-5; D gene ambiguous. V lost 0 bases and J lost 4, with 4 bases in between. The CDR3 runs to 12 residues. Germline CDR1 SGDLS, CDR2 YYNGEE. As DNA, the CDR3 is TGTGCCAGCAGCGTAGAGGGAGAGACCCAGTACTTC. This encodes CASSVEGETQYF. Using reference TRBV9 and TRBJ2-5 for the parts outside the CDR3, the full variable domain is DSGVTQTPKHLITATGQRVTLRCSPRSGDLSVYWYQQSLDQGLQFLIQYYNGEERAKGNILERFSAQQFPDLHSELNLSSLELGDSALYFCASSVEGETQYFGPGTRLLVL.

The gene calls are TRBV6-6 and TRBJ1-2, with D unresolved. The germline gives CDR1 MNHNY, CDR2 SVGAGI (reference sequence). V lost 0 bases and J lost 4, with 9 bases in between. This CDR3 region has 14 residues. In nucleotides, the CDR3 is TGTGCCAGCAGTTACTCGACAAGTAGCTATGGCTACACCTTC. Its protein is CASSYSTSSYGYTF.

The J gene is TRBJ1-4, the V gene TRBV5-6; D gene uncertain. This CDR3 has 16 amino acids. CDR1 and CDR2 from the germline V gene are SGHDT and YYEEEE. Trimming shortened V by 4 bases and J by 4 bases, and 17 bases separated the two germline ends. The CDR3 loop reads CASSLNIGFRNEKLFF. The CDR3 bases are TGTGCCAGCAGCCTTAACATCGGGTTTCGTAATGAAAAACTGTTTTTT.

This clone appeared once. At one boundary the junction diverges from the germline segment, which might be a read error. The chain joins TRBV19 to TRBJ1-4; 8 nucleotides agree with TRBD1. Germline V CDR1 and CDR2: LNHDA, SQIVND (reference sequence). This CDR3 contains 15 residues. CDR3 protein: CASSAHRGTNEKLFF. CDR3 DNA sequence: TGTGCCAGTAGTGCCCACAGGGGGACTAATGAAAAATTGTTTTTT.

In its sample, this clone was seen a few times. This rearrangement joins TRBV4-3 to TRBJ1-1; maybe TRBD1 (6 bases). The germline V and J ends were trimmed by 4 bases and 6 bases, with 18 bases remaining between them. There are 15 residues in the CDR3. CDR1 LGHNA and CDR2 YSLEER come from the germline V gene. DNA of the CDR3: TGCGCCAGCAGCCTAGGGGGGAGGTGGAAGGCTGAAGCTTTCTTT. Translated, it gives CASSLGGRWKAEAFF.

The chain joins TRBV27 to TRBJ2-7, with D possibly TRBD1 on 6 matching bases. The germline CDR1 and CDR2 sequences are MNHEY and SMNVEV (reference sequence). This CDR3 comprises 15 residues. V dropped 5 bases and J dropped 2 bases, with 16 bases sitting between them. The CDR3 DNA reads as TGTGCCAGCAGTCGAAACAGGGTCCCTCCCTACGAGCAGTACTTC. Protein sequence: CASSRNRVPPYEQYF.

CDR3 DNA: TGTGCCACCCTTACAGGCGCTTATGGCTACACCTTC. Translating gives CATLTGAYGYTF. This rearrangement joins TRBV27 to TRBJ1-2; tentatively, D is TRBD1 (5 bases). V was cut by 10 bases and J by 5 bases, with 14 bases left in between. Germline V CDR1 and CDR2: MNHEY, SMNVEV (reference sequence). The CDR3 consists of 12 residues.

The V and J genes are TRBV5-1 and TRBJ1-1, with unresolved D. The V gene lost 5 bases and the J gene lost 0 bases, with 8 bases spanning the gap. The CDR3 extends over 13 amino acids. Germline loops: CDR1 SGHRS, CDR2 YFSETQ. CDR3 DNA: TGCGCCAGCAGAGCGGGCATGAACACTGAAGCTTTCTTT. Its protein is CASRAGMNTEAFF.

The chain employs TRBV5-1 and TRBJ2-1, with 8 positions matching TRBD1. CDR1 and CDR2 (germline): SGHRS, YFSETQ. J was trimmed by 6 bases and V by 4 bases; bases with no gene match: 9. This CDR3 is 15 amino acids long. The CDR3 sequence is CASSPAGGTGNEQFF. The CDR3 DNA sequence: TGCGCCAGCAGCCCCGCAGGGGGCACGGGCAATGAGCAGTTCTTC.

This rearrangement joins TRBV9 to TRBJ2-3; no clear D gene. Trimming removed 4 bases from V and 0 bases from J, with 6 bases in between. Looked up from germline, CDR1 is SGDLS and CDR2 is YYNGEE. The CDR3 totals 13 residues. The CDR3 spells CASSPPSTDTQYF. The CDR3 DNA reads TGTGCCAGCAGCCCCCCCAGCACAGATACGCAGTATTTT.

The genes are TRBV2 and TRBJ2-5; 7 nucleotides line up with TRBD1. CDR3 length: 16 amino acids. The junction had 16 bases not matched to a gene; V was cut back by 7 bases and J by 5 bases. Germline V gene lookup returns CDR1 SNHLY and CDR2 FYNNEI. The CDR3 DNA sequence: TGTGCCAGCATGGCAGCGACAGGGAGTTTTTTTGAGACCCAGTACTTC. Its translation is CASMAATGSFFETQYF.

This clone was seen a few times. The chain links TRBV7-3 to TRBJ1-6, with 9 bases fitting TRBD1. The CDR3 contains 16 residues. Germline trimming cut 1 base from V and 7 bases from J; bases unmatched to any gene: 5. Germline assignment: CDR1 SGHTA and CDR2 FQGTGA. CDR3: CASSLKGQGLNSPLHF. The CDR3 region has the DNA TGTGCCAGCAGCTTAAAGGGACAGGGTCTAAATTCACCCCTCCACTTT.